This T cell receptor (beta chain) was obtained from a study of T cell clones after liver transplantation (dated by TCRdb to between 2018 and 2020). A note on the overall study: The samples were obtained from ITN030ST, a randomized trial that attempted immunosuppression withdrawal within 2 years after liver transplantation. Donor-reactive T cell clones were identified using TCRbeta sequencing after a pre-transplant mixed lymphocyte reaction and were then followed in post-transplant blood. As an antigen-independent comparator for donor-reactive sequences, third party-reactive TCRbeta sequences were also identified from pre-transplant MLRs. The studied cohort comprised 8 liver transplant recipients, 3 classified as tolerant and 5 as non-tolerant. Subjects received no induction therapy and standard immunosuppression until randomization at 12-24 months post-transplant. Tolerance meant complete immunosuppression withdrawal for at least one year without liver enzymes rising beyond twice the upper limit of normal. Blood samples were collected pre-transplant, pre-randomization before withdrawal, and post-randomization after either full withdrawal or failed withdrawal. Three of the eight recipients were HCV-positive; the others were transplanted for non-autoimmune, non-viral indications. What the study reported, not specific to this receptor: Once repertoire turnover was taken into account, donor-reactive detection showed a significant reduction for CD4 in 7 of 8 subjects and for CD8 in 8 of 8. In most of the 8 subjects, regardless of tolerance or HCV status, circulating donor-reactive CD4 TCRbeta sequences dropped significantly post-transplant. The conclusions were considered preliminary, being limited by small, heterogeneous patient numbers and non-standardized post-transplant time points. The decline in donor-reactive sequences exceeded the decline in third party-reactive sequences, suggesting partial antigen-specific deletion that was unrelated to withdrawal success. Low numbers of available donor cells limited the measurable donor-reactive repertoire in a couple of subjects. Without allograft tissue specimens, donor-reactive T cells may have migrated into the graft rather than being deleted.

High-throughput TCRbeta CDR3 sequencing of frozen genomic DNA was performed by immunoSEQ, including PCR amplification, mapping, bias correction and internal controls. Concerning the study's data processing: Productive rearrangements were kept, and unique TCRbeta sequences were defined by CDR3 nucleotide sequence plus V and J gene. For classification of a sequence as donor-reactive, at least 5-fold expansion in CFSE-low cells relative to unstimulated pre-transplant cells and a frequency of at least 0.01% were required. To ensure at least 90% detection power, minimum frequency thresholds were set for each subject based on that subject's lowest-template unstimulated sample. Jensen-Shannon divergence between the top 1000 TCRbeta sequences post- versus pre-transplant served as the measure of repertoire turnover. Two-sided Fisher's exact tests were used to test for changes in the detection of donor-reactive sequences. Sourced from immuneACCESS, this table was stored by TCRdb with only in-frame sequences that have V and J called. A share of the clones is absent; for the studies checked, an unresolved V gene accounts for under half, and the remainder has no known explanation. V and J calls and clone size are copied from that table; D and trimming were computed from the DNA. The sample table shows tens of thousands of clones, and 70% to 85% are seen once. The top ten clonotypes cover 0.45% to 0.55% of the sample.

Unstimulated PBMCs, after thawing, were stained for CD3, CD4 and CD8 and then FACS-sorted into CD3+CD4+ and CD3+CD8+ populations. Each of the 8 studied subjects was randomized to immunosuppression withdrawal. Genomic DNA was isolated with the Qiagen DNeasy Blood and Tissue Kit. The germline V gene encodes CDR1 MDHEN and CDR2 SYDVKM. At the junction V is shortened by 5 bases and J by 6 bases, with 11 bases in between. From the cysteine up to the phenylalanine, the CDR3 has a length of 13 residues. The retained sequence is limited to the CDR3, 39 bases, with the frame set at the first base. Concerning this clone itself: No cognate antigen has been identified for it. Within one base of it there is no much larger clone, and no base qualities were kept.

The sample in question was CD4+ T cells from blood, obtained around 45 months after liver transplant. The TCR sequence derives from a human patient who received a liver transplant. The graft donor may be the source of some T cells after a transplant. The chain uses TRBV28 and TRBJ1-3, with no confident D gene call. The CDR3 is CASSLQTLNTIYF. The DNA is TGTGCCAGCAGTCTGCAGACGTTAAACACCATATATTTT.